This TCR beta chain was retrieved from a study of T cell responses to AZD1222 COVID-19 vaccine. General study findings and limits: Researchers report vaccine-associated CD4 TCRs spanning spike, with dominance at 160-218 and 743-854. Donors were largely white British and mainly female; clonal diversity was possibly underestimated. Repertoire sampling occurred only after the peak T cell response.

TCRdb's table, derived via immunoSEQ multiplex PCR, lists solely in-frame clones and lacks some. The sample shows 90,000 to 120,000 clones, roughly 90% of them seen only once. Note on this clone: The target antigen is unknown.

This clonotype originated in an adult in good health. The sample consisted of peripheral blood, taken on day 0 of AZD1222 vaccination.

The CDR3 region has the DNA TGTGCCAGCAGCTCCACGAACACCGGGGAGCTGTTTTTT. It translates to CASSSTNTGELFF. The J gene is TRBJ2-2, the V gene TRBV7-3; unclear D gene. Trimming left V 4 bases short and J 0 bases short, with 3 bases between. CDR1 is SGHTA and CDR2 is FQGTGA in the germline V gene. This CDR3 contains 13 residues.